The clone carrying this T cell receptor beta chain was found a few times. The junction does not match germline at one end; this may be a read error. This sample was taken from a study of T cells in Graves' hyperthyroidism and ophthalmopathy. The TCR beta CDR3 regions underwent amplification using RNA transcripts as the source. First-round RT-PCR targeting the TCR CDR3 was performed with the HTBI primer set. TCRdb analysed the multiplex PCR reads with MiXCR anew, one entry per CDR3 protein. The sample contains about 270,000 distinct CDR3 sequences, 25% to 30% of which appear only once. Germline V gives CDR1 LGHDT, CDR2 YNNKEL (reference sequence). CDR3 length: 14 amino acids.

The rearrangement joins TRBV3-1 to TRBJ1-1; D is uncertain. The TCR was taken from a man aged 40-55 years with Graves' hyperthyroidism that later progressed to Graves' ophthalmopathy. The sequencing sample was made of blood. The CDR3 protein is CASSQVLGNTEAFF. DNA for the CDR3: TGTGCCAGCAGCCAAGTATTGGGGAACACTGAGGCTTTCTTT.